What follows are 23 T cell receptor beta chains derived from one specimen sequenced in a study of CD8 T cells in ankylosing spondylitis (dated by TCRdb to 2017 to 2019). The method behind the library was 5' RACE. Sequencing was performed on an Illumina HiSeq 2500. The public reads were reanalyzed by TCRdb: fastp trimming at Q25, MiXCR alignment, in-frame beta chains only. Each record represents a unique CDR3 protein, reported with the most common genes and DNA among its rows. The sample records some 250,000 distinct CDR3 sequences, roughly 25% of which are singletons. Of the sample, more than 0.6% falls within the top ten clones. Sequences were obtained from blood, either unsorted or a sorted T cell fraction (not recorded which). The receptors were gathered from a male donor with ankylosing spondylitis or in good health (not recorded which).

This clonotype has a count of ten or more. The CDR3 protein is CASSSSGGTFGFF. Here the CDR3 DNA reads TGTGCCAGCAGCTCCTCCGGCGGGACTTTTGGGTTCTTC. V is TRBV5-6 and J is TRBJ2-1; maybe TRBD2 (6 bases). V dropped 3 bases and J dropped 15 bases, with 19 bases sitting between them. CDR1 SGHDT and CDR2 YYEEEE come from the germline V gene. CDR3 length equals 13 residues.

This clonotype was seen ten or more times. V and J are TRBV20-1 and TRBJ2-5, with 7 bases lining up with TRBD1. Germline CDR1 and CDR2: DFQATT and SNEGSKA (reference sequence). This CDR3 contains 12 residues. The DNA of the CDR3 is TGCAGCGCCCGGACAGGTCAAGAGACCCAGTACTTC. This gives the protein CSARTGQETQYF.

The chain has TRBV30 and TRBJ1-1; D may be TRBD1 (5 bases). The CDR3 is 12 residues long. Germline V lookup: CDR1 GTSNPN, CDR2 SVGIG (reference sequence). Trimming pared 3 bases from V and 4 bases from J, leaving 9 bases between. The CDR3 DNA is TGTGCCTGGAGCCTGGGGCTCACTGAAGCTTTCTTT. Its protein product is CAWSLGLTEAFF.

This clonotype was detected ten times or more. The genes are TRBV7-9 and TRBJ1-1; D not certain. Trimming shortened V by 1 base and J by 2 bases, and 5 bases separated the two germline ends. This CDR3 has 13 residues. Germline loops: CDR1 SEHNR, CDR2 FQNEAQ (reference sequence). CDR3 DNA sequence: TGTGCCAGCAGCTTAGTAGATAACACTGAAGCTTTCTTT. The encoded protein is CASSLVDNTEAFF.

This clonotype was found many times. The chain is built from TRBV4-1 and TRBJ2-2, with 8 bases identical to TRBD2. The CDR3 is made up of 15 amino acids. From germline, CDR1 is MGHRA and CDR2 YSYEKL. V shed 1 base and J 5 bases; nucleotides not matched to a gene: 3. CDR3 sequence: CASSQAGGRTGELFF. CDR3 nucleotides: TGCGCCAGCAGCCAAGCGGGGGGGCGGACCGGGGAGCTGTTTTTT.

This clonotype was counted a few times. The rearrangement links TRBV12-3 or TRBV12-4 to TRBJ2-3; D is possibly TRBD2 (7 bases). Trimming removed 8 bases at V and 5 bases at J, with 17 bases between. This CDR3 contains 14 residues. The CDR3 sequence is CASQRGGGRDTQYF. The DNA of the CDR3 is TGTGCCAGCCAAAGGGGGGGGGGCCGAGATACGCAGTATTTT.

This clonotype was counted many times. This rearrangement joins TRBV20-1 to TRBJ2-3; D uncertain. The CDR3 runs 11 residues. V gave up 5 bases and J gave up 6 bases, with 9 bases separating them. Germline CDR1 is DFQATT and CDR2 is SNEGSKA (reference sequence). The DNA of the CDR3 is TGCAGTGCTGCCCGGGCTGATACGCAGTATTTT. This encodes CSAARADTQYF.

The chain carries TRBV13 and TRBJ2-1; TRBD2 matches at 12 bases. Trimming took 5 bases from V and 0 from J; bases not matched to a gene: 2. The germline gives CDR1 PRHDT, CDR2 FYEKMQ (reference sequence). The CDR3 is 16 residues long. Written as DNA, the CDR3 is TGTGCCAGCAGCAAACTAGCGGGGGGCTCCTACAATGAGCAGTTCTTC. Residues: CASSKLAGGSYNEQFF.

The chain employs TRBV20-1 and TRBJ2-7; D is unresolved. V lost 6 bases and J lost 0, with 15 bases in between. Germline CDR1 is DFQATT and CDR2 is SNEGSKA (reference sequence). The CDR3 is 14 amino acids. DNA for the CDR3: TGCAGTGCCCCTCTCCGCCAGTTCTCCTACGAGCAGTACTTC. This codes for CSAPLRQFSYEQYF.

The sample holds many counts of this clonotype. This chain uses TRBV20-1 with TRBJ2-7; maybe TRBD1 (6 bases). CDR1 and CDR2 (germline): DFQATT, SNEGSKA (reference sequence). CDR3 length: 13 residues. Trimming removed 7 bases from V and 3 bases from J, with 16 bases in between. The CDR3 nucleotides read TGCAGTGTTAAGACAGGTGGGGACTACGAGCAGTACTTC. Its protein is CSVKTGGDYEQYF.

There are a few counts of this clonotype. The rearrangement links TRBV20-1 to TRBJ2-5; 9 bases align to TRBD2. Germline CDR1 is DFQATT and CDR2 is SNEGSKA (reference sequence). This CDR3 has 15 residues. Germline trimming cut 6 bases from V and 2 bases from J; bases unmatched to any gene: 10. The CDR3 bases are TGCAGTGCAAGTGGGCGGGGGGGAGATCAAGAGACCCAGTACTTC. Residues: CSASGRGGDQETQYF.

The rearrangement links TRBV12-3 or TRBV12-4 to TRBJ2-1, with D maybe TRBD2 (5 bases). V was clipped by 5 bases and J by 5 bases, with 13 bases between them. The CDR3 is 14 amino acids. The CDR3 region is CASSTRSRNNEQFF. The CDR3 DNA reads as TGTGCCAGCAGTACTAGGTCAAGAAACAATGAGCAGTTCTTC.

CDR3 in amino acids: CSASKMHHNEQFF. The CDR3 bases are TGCAGTGCTAGTAAGATGCACCACAATGAGCAGTTCTTC. The chain is built from TRBV20-1 and TRBJ2-1; D gene unclear. The CDR3 totals 13 residues. The V gene lost 3 bases and the J gene lost 5 bases, with 11 bases spanning the gap. Per the germline V gene, CDR1 is DFQATT and CDR2 is SNEGSKA (reference sequence).

In this sample, this clonotype turned up a few times. The gene calls are TRBV20-1 and TRBJ2-7; a possible D gene is TRBD1 (6 bases). In germline, CDR1 is DFQATT, CDR2 SNEGSKA (reference sequence). The CDR3 loop spans 12 amino acids. The V end lost 5 bases, the J end lost 4 bases, and 12 bases lay between the germline ends. CDR3 in DNA: TGCAGTGCTGAACGACAGGTGTACGAGCAGTACTTC. As protein: CSAERQVYEQYF.

The CDR3 sequence is CASSRLAGGSSYNEQFF. Here the CDR3 DNA reads TGTGCCAGCAGTCGACTAGCGGGGGGAAGCTCCTACAATGAGCAGTTCTTC. V is TRBV2 and J is TRBJ2-1; 13 nucleotides align to TRBD2. Germline CDR1 SNHLY, CDR2 FYNNEI. Germline trimming cut 5 bases from V and 0 bases from J; bases unmatched to any gene: 4. The length of the CDR3 is 17 residues.

This clonotype was detected only a few times. The genes are TRBV20-1 and TRBJ2-7, with D possibly called TRBD1 or TRBD2 (5 bases each). This CDR3 spans 15 amino acids. The germline gives CDR1 DFQATT, CDR2 SNEGSKA (reference sequence). Trimming removed 0 bases at V and 1 base at J, with 13 bases between. In DNA form, the CDR3 reads TGCAGTGCTAGAGATATTCAGGGACGATCCTACGAGCAGTACTTC. Translated, it gives CSARDIQGRSYEQYF.

The chain is built from TRBV15 and TRBJ2-7; 7 bases are a match to TRBD1. Unmatched junction bases numbered 5, after V lost 5 bases and J lost 4 bases. This CDR3 comprises 13 residues. Germline V CDR1 and CDR2: LNHNV, YYDKDF (reference sequence). CDR3: CATSRDRQYEQYF. The CDR3 DNA reads TGTGCCACCAGCCGGGACAGACAGTACGAGCAGTACTTC.

The chain uses TRBV12-3 or TRBV12-4 and TRBJ2-2, with 10 bases fitting TRBD1. The CDR3 extends over 14 amino acids. Unmatched junction bases numbered 5, after V lost 8 bases and J lost 5 bases. The chain's CDR3 is CASLDRGRTGELFF. CDR3 coding DNA: TGTGCCAGCCTAGACAGGGGGCGAACCGGGGAGCTGTTTTTT.

This clonotype was counted many times. The rearrangement links TRBV7-2 to TRBJ1-4; a weak D match, TRBD1 (5 bases). V was pared by 1 base and J by 5 bases, with 11 bases between. CDR1 and CDR2 (germline): SGHTA, FQGNSA. CDR3 length: 15 amino acids. As DNA, the CDR3 is TGTGCCAGCAGCTTAGTGGACAACGCGAATGAAAAACTGTTTTTT. Translated, it gives CASSLVDNANEKLFF.

This clonotype was seen many times. This chain links TRBV20-1 with TRBJ2-1; D is perhaps TRBD1 (5 bases). CDR3 length: 11 residues. Germline CDR1 is DFQATT and CDR2 is SNEGSKA (reference sequence). The V and J ends lost 2 bases and 6 bases respectively, with 5 bases between them. DNA for the CDR3: TGCAGTGCTAGAAGGGGCAATGAGCAGTTCTTC. It specifies CSARRGNEQFF.

This chain links TRBV6-6 with TRBJ2-3, with no clear D. The CDR3 runs 16 residues. The germline gives CDR1 MNHNY, CDR2 SVGAGI (reference sequence). The V end lost 2 bases, the J end lost 0 bases, and 12 bases lay between the germline ends. The CDR3 DNA follows: TGTGCCAGCAGTTACGCCCTAGGAACTAGCACAGATACGCAGTATTTT. This translates into CASSYALGTSTDTQYF.

This clonotype came up a few times. The V gene is TRBV7-6, the J gene TRBJ2-1, with 8 positions matching TRBD2. From germline, CDR1 is SGHVS and CDR2 FNYEAQ. J was trimmed by 8 bases and V by 6 bases; bases with no gene match: 12. The CDR3 consists of 15 residues. CDR3 loop: CASRDFGGGEDEQFF. In DNA form, the CDR3 reads TGTGCCAGCAGGGACTTCGGGGGGGGCGAGGATGAGCAGTTCTTC.

This clonotype was counted ten times or more. The chain links TRBV29-1 to TRBJ2-1; D uncertain. This CDR3 region has 16 residues. Trimming took off 6 bases at V and 0 bases at J, with 18 bases between the two ends. CDR1 and CDR2 (germline): SQVTM, ANQGSEA. The CDR3 DNA reads as TGCAGCGTCTCACTACCAAACTTGCGCTCCTACAATGAGCAGTTCTTC. Its translation: CSVSLPNLRSYNEQFF.